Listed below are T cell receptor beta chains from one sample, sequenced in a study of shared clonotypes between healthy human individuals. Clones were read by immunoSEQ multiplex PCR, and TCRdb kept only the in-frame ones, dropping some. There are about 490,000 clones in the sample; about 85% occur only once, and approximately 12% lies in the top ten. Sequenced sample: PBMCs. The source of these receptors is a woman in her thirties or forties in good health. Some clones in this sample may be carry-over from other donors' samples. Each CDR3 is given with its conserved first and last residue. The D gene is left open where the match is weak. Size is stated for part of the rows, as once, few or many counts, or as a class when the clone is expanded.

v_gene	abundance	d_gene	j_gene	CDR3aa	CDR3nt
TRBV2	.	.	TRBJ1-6	CASIPIIGSPLHF	TGTGCCAGCATCCCTATCATTGGTTCACCCCTCCACTTT
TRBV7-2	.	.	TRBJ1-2	CASSHLPDPGSYGYTF	TGTGCCAGCAGCCACTTACCCGATCCTGGCTCGTATGGCTACACCTTC
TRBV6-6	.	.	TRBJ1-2	CASSYRANYGYTF	TGTGCCAGCAGTTACAGGGCTAACTATGGCTACACCTTC
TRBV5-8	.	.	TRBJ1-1	CASRAGHVNTEAFF	TGTGCCAGCAGGGCGGGACACGTGAACACTGAAGCTTTCTTT
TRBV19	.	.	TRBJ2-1	CASSKRDGSNEQFF	TGTGCCAGTAGTAAGAGAGACGGGTCCAATGAGCAGTTCTTC
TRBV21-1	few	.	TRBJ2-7	CASSKEAGMYEQYF	TGTGCCAGCAGCAAAGAAGCAGGGATGTACGAGCAGTACTTC
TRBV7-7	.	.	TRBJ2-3	CASSATGSDTQYF	TGTGCCAGCAGCGCCACAGGGTCTGATACGCAGTATTTT
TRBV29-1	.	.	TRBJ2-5	CSVDGQGQTQYF	TGCAGCGTTGATGGGCAGGGACAGACCCAGTACTTC
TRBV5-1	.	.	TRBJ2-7	CASSLWGIDEQYF	TGCGCCAGCAGCTTGTGGGGCATCGACGAGCAGTACTTC
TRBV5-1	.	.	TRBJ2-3	CASSLSIGPDTQYF	TGCGCCAGCAGCTTGTCAATCGGGCCAGATACGCAGTATTTT
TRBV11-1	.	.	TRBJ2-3	CASSLETDTQYF	TGTGCCAGCAGCCTAGAAACAGATACGCAGTATTTT
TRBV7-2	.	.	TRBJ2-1	CASWGGMGYNEQFF	TGTGCCAGCTGGGGCGGGATGGGGTACAATGAGCAGTTCTTC
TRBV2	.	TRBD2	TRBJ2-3	CASSMGLAGGVTDTQYF	TGTGCCAGCAGTATGGGTCTAGCGGGAGGGGTCACAGATACGCAGTATTTT
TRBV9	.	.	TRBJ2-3	CASSVGSFTDTQYF	TGTGCCAGCAGCGTAGGCAGTTTCACAGATACGCAGTATTTT
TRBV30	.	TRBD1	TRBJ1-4	CAWSRQGAGFTNEKLFF	TGTGCCTGGAGCAGACAGGGGGCGGGTTTCACTAATGAAAAACTGTTTTTT
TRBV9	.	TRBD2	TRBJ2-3	CASSVPSGNTDTQYF	TGTGCCAGCAGCGTACCTAGCGGAAACACAGATACGCAGTATTTT
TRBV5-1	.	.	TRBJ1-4	CASRSKDSFNEKLFF	TGCGCCAGCCGATCCAAGGACAGCTTTAATGAAAAACTGTTTTTT
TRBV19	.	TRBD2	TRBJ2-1	CASSTTSGSHEQFF	TGTGCCAGTAGTACGACTAGCGGGAGCCATGAGCAGTTCTTC
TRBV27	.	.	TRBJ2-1	CASRPGPYNEQFF	TGTGCCAGCAGGCCGGGACCCTACAATGAGCAGTTCTTC
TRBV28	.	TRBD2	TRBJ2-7	CASSSFGGGSYEQYF	TGTGCCAGCAGTTCATTTGGCGGGGGCTCCTACGAGCAGTACTTC
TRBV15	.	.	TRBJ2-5	CATSRGGRETQYF	TGTGCCACCAGCAGAGGGGGCCGGGAGACCCAGTACTTC
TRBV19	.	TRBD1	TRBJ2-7	CASRETGTHEQYF	TGTGCCAGTAGGGAGACAGGGACGCACGAGCAGTACTTC
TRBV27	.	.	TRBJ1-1	CASSLGGRTEAFF	TGTGCCAGCAGTTTGGGGGGACGGACTGAAGCTTTCTTT
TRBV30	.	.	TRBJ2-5	CAWSVSRGWGQETQYF	TGTGCCTGGAGTGTATCTCGGGGCTGGGGGCAAGAGACCCAGTACTTC
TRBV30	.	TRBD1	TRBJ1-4	CAWETGANEKLFF	TGTGCCTGGGAGACAGGGGCTAATGAAAAACTGTTTTTT
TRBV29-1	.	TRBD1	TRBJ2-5	CSVDQGQRRTQYF	TGCAGCGTTGACCAGGGACAGCGACGGACCCAGTACTTC
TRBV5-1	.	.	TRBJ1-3	CASSLLGDAAAVYF	TGCGCCAGCAGCTTGTTGGGGGACGCAGCCGCGGTATATTTT
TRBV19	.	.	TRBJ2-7	CASSIVGREDHEQYF	TGTGCCAGTAGTATAGTAGGCAGGGAGGACCACGAGCAGTACTTC
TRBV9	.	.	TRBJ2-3	CASSVRGTDTQYF	TGTGCCAGCAGCGTCAGGGGCACAGATACGCAGTATTTT
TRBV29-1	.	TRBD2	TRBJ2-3	CSVESAGVDTQYF	TGCAGCGTTGAATCCGCGGGAGTGGATACGCAGTATTTT
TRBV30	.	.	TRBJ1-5	CAWSGRGNQPQHF	TGTGCCTGGAGCGGGAGGGGCAATCAGCCCCAGCATTTT
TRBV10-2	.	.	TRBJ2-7	CASSEYRVEQYF	TGCGCCAGCAGTGAGTACAGGGTCGAGCAGTACTTC
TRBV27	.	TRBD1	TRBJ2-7	CASSYRGRSYEQYF	TGTGCCAGCAGTTACAGGGGGCGCTCCTACGAGCAGTACTTC
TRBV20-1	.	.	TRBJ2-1	CSARADDEQFF	TGCAGTGCTAGAGCGGACGATGAGCAGTTCTTC
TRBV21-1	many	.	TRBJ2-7	CASNGLAGVSIYEQYF	TGTGCCAGCAACGGACTAGCGGGAGTCTCCATATACGAGCAGTACTTC
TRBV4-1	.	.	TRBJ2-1	CASSQVNLVSYNEQFF	TGCGCCAGCAGCCAAGTTAATCTAGTCTCCTACAATGAGCAGTTCTTC
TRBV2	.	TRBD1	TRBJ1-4	CASSVQQGANEKLFF	TGTGCCAGCAGTGTACAGCAGGGGGCTAATGAAAAACTGTTTTTT
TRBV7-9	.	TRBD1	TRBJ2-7	CASRETGSEQYF	TGTGCCAGCCGCGAGACAGGGAGCGAGCAGTACTTC
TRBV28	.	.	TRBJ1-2	CASSLWAGLYGYTF	TGTGCCAGCAGTTTATGGGCGGGGCTCTATGGCTACACCTTC
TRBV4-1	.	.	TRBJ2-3	CASSQIGGTDTQYF	TGCGCCAGCAGCCAGATCGGGGGCACAGATACGCAGTATTTT
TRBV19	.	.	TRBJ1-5	CASSNHLQGSNQPQHF	TGTGCCAGTAGTAACCATCTACAGGGAAGCAATCAGCCCCAGCATTTT
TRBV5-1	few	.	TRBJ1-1	CASSYSGRGNTEAFF	TGCGCCAGCAGCTATTCGGGTCGCGGGAACACTGAAGCTTTCTTT
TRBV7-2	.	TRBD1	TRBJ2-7	CAGSLYRGTYEQYF	TGTGCCGGCAGCCTTTACAGGGGGACCTACGAGCAGTACTTC
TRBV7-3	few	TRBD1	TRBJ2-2	CASSSTGAANTGELFF	TGTGCCAGCAGCTCGACAGGGGCCGCGAACACCGGGGAGCTGTTTTTT
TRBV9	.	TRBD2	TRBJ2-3	CASSKGTSGKTDTQYF	TGTGCCAGCAGCAAAGGGACTAGCGGAAAAACAGATACGCAGTATTTT
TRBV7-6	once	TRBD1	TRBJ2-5	CASSFSTGGAKTQYF	TGTGCCAGCAGCTTCTCGACAGGGGGCGCGAAGACCCAGTACTTC
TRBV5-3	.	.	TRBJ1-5	CASSPIGGRNQPQHF	TGTGCCAGCAGCCCCATAGGGGGACGCAATCAGCCCCAGCATTTT
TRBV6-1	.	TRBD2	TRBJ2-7	CASSDLAGLGSEQYF	TGTGCCAGCAGTGACCTAGCGGGCCTAGGATCCGAGCAGTACTTC
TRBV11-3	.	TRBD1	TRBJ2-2	CASSSTGVTGELFF	TGTGCCAGCAGCTCCACAGGGGTCACCGGGGAGCTGTTTTTT
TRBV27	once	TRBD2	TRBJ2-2	CASSFPGLAGGAGELFF	TGTGCCAGCAGTTTCCCGGGACTAGCGGGAGGGGCCGGGGAGCTGTTTTTT
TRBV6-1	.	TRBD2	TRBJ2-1	CASRRLAGSRNEQFF	TGTGCCAGCAGGAGACTAGCGGGTTCGCGCAATGAGCAGTTCTTC
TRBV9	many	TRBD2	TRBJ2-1	CASSTLAGLNNEQFF	TGTGCCAGCAGCACACTAGCGGGTCTTAACAATGAGCAGTTCTTC
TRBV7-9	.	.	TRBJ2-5	CASSLVGFGVERETQYF	TGTGCCAGCAGCTTAGTAGGATTTGGGGTTGAGAGAGAGACCCAGTACTTC
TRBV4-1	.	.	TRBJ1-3	CASSQDRAGHYGNTIYF	TGCGCCAGCAGCCAAGATCGGGCGGGGCACTATGGAAACACCATATATTTT
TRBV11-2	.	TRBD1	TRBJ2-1	CASSLWDRDRNEQFF	TGTGCCAGCAGCTTATGGGACAGGGATCGCAATGAGCAGTTCTTC